This T cell receptor (beta chain) was obtained from a study of OX40 agonist ivuxolimab in advanced cancers. Study background: Partial responses were achieved by three patients, one with hepatocellular carcinoma and two with cutaneous melanoma.

In this sample, this clone is medium-sized (0.01 to 0.1%). Its target is not known. The V and J ends lost 5 bases and 4 bases, in that order; junction bases with no gene match: 10. The CDR3 has 16 residues. CDR1 is MDHEN and CDR2 is SYDVKM in the germline V gene. TCRdb's table, derived via immunoSEQ multiplex PCR, lists solely in-frame clones and lacks some. This sample has around 10,000 clones, with over 60% found just once. Overall study findings and caveats: There were, on average, more expanded clones in CD8+ T cells than in CD4+.

The sequence derives from an adult with an advanced solid tumor such as melanoma, head and neck, liver or kidney cancer. Sequencing was performed on CD4+ or CD8+ T cells sorted from blood, taken in a trial of the OX40 agonist ivuxolimab. The genes are TRBV28 and TRBJ1-5, with TRBD1 identical over 8 bases. CDR3 sequence reads: CASSPYGTGLNQPQHF. The CDR3 region has the DNA TGTGCCAGCAGTCCCTACGGGACAGGCCTGAATCAGCCCCAGCATTTT.